This TCR beta chain was identified during a study of response to subunit inactivated influenza vaccine. TCRdb re-called the RT-PCR reads with MiXCR, one entry per CDR3 protein. Among just under 550,000 distinct CDR3 sequences listed, approximately 20% were seen once. The sample also formed part of further work on T cells expressing NK-cell markers. Per that paper: UMI-tagged 5'RACE template switching yielded the TCR beta cDNA. The study drew TCR beta repertoires from sorted CD3+CD56+NKG2C+, CD3+CD56+NKG2C- and CD3+CD56-NKG2C+ T cells. Sorting in several experiments was restricted by an anti-gamma-delta TCR antibody to alpha-beta TCR T cells. For 5 to 7 donors, the dominant NKG2C+ clonotypes made up roughly 1.0-7.5% of their CD8+ T cells. The CD3+CD56-NKG2C+ fraction of several donors was also led by these clonotypes.

The receptor was derived from a man aged 50 or older who received an inactivated influenza vaccine. The specimen comprised CD4+ T cells sorted from PBMCs, sampled 12 days after vaccination.

The chain's CDR3 is CSARGRGAYNSPLHF. DNA of the CDR3: TGCAGTGCTAGAGGAAGGGGGGCCTATAATTCACCCCTCCACTTT. This chain joins TRBV20-1 and TRBJ1-6; possible D gene TRBD1, 6 bases. The CDR3 runs 15 residues. Germline lookup yields CDR1 DFQATT and CDR2 SNEGSKA (reference sequence). The V end lost 1 base, the J end lost 2 bases, and 9 bases lay between the germline ends.